Detailed here is one T cell receptor beta chain. The CDR3 length is 13 residues. CDR1 ENHRY and CDR2 SYGVKD come from the germline V gene. The V end was cut by 4 bases, the J end by 8 bases, with 14 bases between. This entry is derived from a study of OX40 agonist ivuxolimab in advanced cancers. The table came from immunoSEQ multiplex PCR; TCRdb's copy has only in-frame clones and leaves some out. The data show roughly 100,000 clones, with 85% to 90% seen just once and around 5.2% held by the top ten. Blood sampling was done at baseline, cycle 4 day 1, and cycle 7 day 1. The clonotype comes from an adult with an advanced solid tumor such as melanoma, head and neck, liver or kidney cancer. Sequences were derived from CD4+ or CD8+ T cells sorted from blood, sampled in a trial of the OX40 agonist ivuxolimab. V and J are TRBV10-3 and TRBJ1-2, with D possibly TRBD1 on 5 matching bases. The CDR3 sequence is CAISGELEGGYTF. The CDR3 DNA is TGTGCCATCAGTGGGGAACTAGAGGGGGGCTACACCTTC.